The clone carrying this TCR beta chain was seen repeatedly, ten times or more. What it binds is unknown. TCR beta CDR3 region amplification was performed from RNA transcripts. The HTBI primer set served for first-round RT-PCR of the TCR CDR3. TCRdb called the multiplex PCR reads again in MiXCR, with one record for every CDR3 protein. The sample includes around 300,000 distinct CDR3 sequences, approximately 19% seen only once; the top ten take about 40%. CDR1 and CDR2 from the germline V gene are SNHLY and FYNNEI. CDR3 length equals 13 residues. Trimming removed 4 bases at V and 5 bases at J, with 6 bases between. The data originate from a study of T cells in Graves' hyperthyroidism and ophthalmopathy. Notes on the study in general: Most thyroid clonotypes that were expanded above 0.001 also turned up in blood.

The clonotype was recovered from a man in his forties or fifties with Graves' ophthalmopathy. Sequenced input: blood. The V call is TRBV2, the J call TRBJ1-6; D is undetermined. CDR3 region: CASSVRNNSPLHF. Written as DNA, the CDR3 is TGTGCCAGCAGTGTACGGAATAATTCACCCCTCCACTTT. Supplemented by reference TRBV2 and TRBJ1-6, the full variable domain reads EPEVTQTPSHQVTQMGQEVILRCVPISNHLYFYWYRQILGQKVEFLVSFYNNEISEKSEIFDDQFSVERPDGSNFTLKIRSTKLEDSAMYFCASSVRNNSPLHFGNGTRLTVT.